Sequencing of this T cell receptor (beta chain) was carried out in a study of shared clonotypes between healthy human individuals. Findings of the study overall: The researchers took only blood, and tissue repertoires probably look different.

Turning to this clone: The antigen remains undetermined.

Germline V gives CDR1 KGHSY, CDR2 FQNENV. The length of the CDR3 is 17 residues. The V segment lost 0 bases and the J segment 0 bases; nucleotides outside the gene matches: 3. Naive CD8 cells lacked CD45RO and underwent positive selection for CCR7, leaving out terminally differentiated effector memory CD45RA+ cells. Donors were healthy HIV-negative adults without recently reported acute infections or vaccinations. The input for sorted-subset replicate PCRs was around 0.2 ug DNA, 25,000 to 35,000 T cell genomes. Libraries were prepared by immunoSEQ multiplex PCR; TCRdb keeps only in-frame clonotypes and omits some of them. The sample lists about 590,000 clones, roughly 96% seen once, with 0.11% in the top ten.

Sequencing was carried out using naive CD8+ T cells sorted from blood. The rearrangement uses TRBV16 and TRBJ1-5, with 9 positions matching TRBD1. The receptor comes from a woman aged 25 to 39 in good health. The CDR3 spells CASSQSQGANSNQPQHF. The CDR3 nucleotides read TGTGCCAGCAGCCAATCACAGGGGGCAAATAGCAATCAGCCCCAGCATTTT.